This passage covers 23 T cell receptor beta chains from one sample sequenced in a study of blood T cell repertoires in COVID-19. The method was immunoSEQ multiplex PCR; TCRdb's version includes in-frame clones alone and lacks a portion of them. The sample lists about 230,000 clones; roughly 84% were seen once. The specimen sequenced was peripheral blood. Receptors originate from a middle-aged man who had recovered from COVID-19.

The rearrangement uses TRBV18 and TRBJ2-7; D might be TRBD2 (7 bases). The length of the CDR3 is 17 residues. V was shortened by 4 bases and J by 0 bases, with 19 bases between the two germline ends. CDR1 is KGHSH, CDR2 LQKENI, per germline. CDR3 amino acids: CASSRTRGGLSSYEQYF. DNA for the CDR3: TGTGCCAGCTCACGAACCCGCGGGGGCTTGAGCTCCTACGAGCAGTACTTC.

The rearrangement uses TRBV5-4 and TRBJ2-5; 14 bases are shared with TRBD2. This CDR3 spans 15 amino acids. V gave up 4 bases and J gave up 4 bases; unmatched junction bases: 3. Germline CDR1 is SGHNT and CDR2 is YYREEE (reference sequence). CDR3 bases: TGTGCCAGCAGCCCTGGACTAGCGGGAGGAGAGACCCAGTACTTC. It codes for CASSPGLAGGETQYF.

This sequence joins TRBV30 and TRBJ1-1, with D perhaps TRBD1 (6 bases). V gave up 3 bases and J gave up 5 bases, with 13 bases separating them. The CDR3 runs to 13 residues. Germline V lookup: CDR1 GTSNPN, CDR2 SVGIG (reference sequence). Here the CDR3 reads CAWRGQRGTEAFF. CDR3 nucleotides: TGTGCCTGGAGGGGACAAAGGGGGACTGAAGCTTTCTTT.

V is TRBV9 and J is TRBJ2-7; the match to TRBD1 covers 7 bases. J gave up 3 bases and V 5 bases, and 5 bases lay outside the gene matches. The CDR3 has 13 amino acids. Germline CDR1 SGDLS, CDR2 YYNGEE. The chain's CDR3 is CASSLDRDYEQYF. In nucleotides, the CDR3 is TGTGCCAGCAGTCTAGACAGGGACTACGAGCAGTACTTC.

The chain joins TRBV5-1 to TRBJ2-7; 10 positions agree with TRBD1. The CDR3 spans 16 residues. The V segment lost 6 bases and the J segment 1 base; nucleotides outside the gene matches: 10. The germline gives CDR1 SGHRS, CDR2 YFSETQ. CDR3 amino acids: CASTNPPGQGSYEQYF. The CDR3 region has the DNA TGCGCCAGCACCAACCCTCCGGGACAGGGGTCCTACGAGCAGTACTTC.

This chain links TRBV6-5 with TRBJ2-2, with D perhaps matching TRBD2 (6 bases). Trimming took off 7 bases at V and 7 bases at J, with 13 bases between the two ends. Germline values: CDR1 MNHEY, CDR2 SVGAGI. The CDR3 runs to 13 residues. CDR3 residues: CASKEGPGGELFF. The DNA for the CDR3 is TGTGCCAGCAAGGAGGGGCCGGGCGGGGAGCTGTTTTTT.

CDR3 sequence reads: CAISPDRDYNEQFF. The CDR3 nucleotides read TGTGCCATCAGCCCGGACAGGGACTACAATGAGCAGTTCTTC. The chain has TRBV10-3 and TRBJ2-1; 8 bases are shared with TRBD1. The CDR3 contains 14 residues. V shed 6 bases, J shed 3 bases, and the junction held 4 bases outside the gene matches. CDR1 is ENHRY and CDR2 is SYGVKD in the germline V gene.

CDR3 amino acids: CASSPDRAYGYTF. The CDR3 DNA is TGTGCCAGCTCTCCGGACAGGGCGTATGGCTACACCTTC. The rearrangement links TRBV18 to TRBJ1-2; the match to TRBD1 covers 8 bases. Germline assignment: CDR1 KGHSH and CDR2 LQKENI. The V segment lost 6 bases and the J segment 5 bases; nucleotides outside the gene matches: 5. The CDR3 loop spans 13 amino acids.

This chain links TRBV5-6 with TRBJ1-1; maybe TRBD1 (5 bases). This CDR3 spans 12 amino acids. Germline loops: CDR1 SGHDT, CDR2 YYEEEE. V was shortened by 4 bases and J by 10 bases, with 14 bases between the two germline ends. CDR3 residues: CASSPQGAGAFF. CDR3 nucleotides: TGTGCCAGCAGCCCGCAGGGTGCTGGAGCTTTCTTT.

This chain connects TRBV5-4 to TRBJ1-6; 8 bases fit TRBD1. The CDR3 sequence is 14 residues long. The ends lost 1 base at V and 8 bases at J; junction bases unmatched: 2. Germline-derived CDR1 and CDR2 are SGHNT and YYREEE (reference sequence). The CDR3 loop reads CASSLTGGDSPLHF. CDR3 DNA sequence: TGTGCCAGCAGCTTGACAGGGGGGGATTCACCCCTCCACTTT.

In DNA, the CDR3 is TGCGCCAGCAGCTTGGAGCCCTACTCCTACGAGCAGTACTTC. Translating gives CASSLEPYSYEQYF. The V and J genes are TRBV5-1 and TRBJ2-7, with unresolved D. The CDR3 runs to 14 residues. Per the germline V gene, CDR1 is SGHRS and CDR2 is YFSETQ. Trimming took off 0 bases at V and 0 bases at J, with 7 bases between the two ends. Full variable domain (missing parts from reference TRBV5-1 and TRBJ2-7): KAGVTQTPRYLIKTRGQQVTLSCSPISGHRSVSWYQQTPGQGLQFLFEYFSETQRNKGNFPGRFSGRQFSNSRSEMNVSTLELGDSALYLCASSLEPYSYEQYFGPGTRLTVT.

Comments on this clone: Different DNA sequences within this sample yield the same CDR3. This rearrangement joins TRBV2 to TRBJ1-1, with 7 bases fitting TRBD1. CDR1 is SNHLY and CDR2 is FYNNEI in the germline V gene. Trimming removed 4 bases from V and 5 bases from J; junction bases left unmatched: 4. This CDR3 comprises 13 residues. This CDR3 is CASSGQGRTEAFF. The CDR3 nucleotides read TGTGCCAGCAGTGGACAGGGCCGAACTGAAGCTTTCTTT.

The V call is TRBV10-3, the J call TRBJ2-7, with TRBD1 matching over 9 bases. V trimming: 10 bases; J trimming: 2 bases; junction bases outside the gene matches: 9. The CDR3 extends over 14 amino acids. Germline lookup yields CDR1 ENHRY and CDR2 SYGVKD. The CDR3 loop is CATSIRDRAYEQYF. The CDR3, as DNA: TGTGCCACGTCGATCCGGGACAGGGCCTACGAGCAGTACTTC.

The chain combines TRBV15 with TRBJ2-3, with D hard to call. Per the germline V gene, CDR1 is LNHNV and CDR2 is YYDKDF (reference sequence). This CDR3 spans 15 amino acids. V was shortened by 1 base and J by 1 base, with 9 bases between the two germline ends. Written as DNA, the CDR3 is TGTGCCACCAGCAGAGGAAGCGCTCGCACAGATACGCAGTATTTT. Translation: CATSRGSARTDTQYF. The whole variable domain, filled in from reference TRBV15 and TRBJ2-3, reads DAMVIQNPRYQVTQFGKPVTLSCSQTLNHNVMYWYQQKSSQAPKLLFHYYDKDFNNEADTPDNFQSRRPNTSFCFLDIRSPGLGDTAMYLCATSRGSARTDTQYFGPGTRLTVL.

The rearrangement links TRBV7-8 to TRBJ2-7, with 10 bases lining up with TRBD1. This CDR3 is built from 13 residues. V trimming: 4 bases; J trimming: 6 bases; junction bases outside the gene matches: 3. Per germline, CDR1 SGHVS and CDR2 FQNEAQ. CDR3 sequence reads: CASSSGTGVEQYF. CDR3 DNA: TGTGCCAGCAGCTCCGGGACAGGGGTCGAGCAGTACTTC.

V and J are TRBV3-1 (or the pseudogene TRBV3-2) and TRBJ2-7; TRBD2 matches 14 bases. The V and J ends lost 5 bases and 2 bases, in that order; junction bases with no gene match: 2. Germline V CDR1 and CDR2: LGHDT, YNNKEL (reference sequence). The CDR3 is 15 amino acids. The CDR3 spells CASSKGLAGAYEQYF. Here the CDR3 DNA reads TGTGCCAGCAGCAAGGGACTAGCGGGGGCCTACGAGCAGTACTTC.

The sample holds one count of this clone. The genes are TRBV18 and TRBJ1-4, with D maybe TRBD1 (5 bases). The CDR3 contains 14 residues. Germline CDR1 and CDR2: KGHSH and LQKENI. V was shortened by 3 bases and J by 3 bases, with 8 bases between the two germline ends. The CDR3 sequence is CASSPGRANEKLFF. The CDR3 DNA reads TGTGCCAGCTCACCGGGGCGAGCTAATGAAAAACTGTTTTTT. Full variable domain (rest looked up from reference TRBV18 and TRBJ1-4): NAGVMQNPRHLVRRRGQEARLRCSPMKGHSHVYWYRQLPEEGLKFMVYLQKENIIDESGMPKERFSAEFPKEGPSILRIQQVVRGDSAAYFCASSPGRANEKLFFGSGTQLSVL.

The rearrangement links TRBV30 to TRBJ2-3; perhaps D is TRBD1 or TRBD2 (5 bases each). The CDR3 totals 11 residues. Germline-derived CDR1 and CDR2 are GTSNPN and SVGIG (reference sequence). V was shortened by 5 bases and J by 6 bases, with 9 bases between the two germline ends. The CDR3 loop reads CAWGAGDTQYF. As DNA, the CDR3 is TGTGCCTGGGGGGCGGGCGATACGCAGTATTTT. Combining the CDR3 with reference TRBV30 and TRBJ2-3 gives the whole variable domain SQTIHQWPATLVQPVGSPLSLECTVEGTSNPNLYWYRQAAGRGLQLLFYSVGIGQISSEVPQNLSASRPQDRQFILSSKKLLLSDSGFYLCAWGAGDTQYFGPGTRLTVL.

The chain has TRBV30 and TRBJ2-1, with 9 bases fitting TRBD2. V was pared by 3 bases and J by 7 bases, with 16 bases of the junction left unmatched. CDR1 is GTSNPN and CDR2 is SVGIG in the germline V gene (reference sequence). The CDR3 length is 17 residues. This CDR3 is CAWSGSPGTSRRNEQFF. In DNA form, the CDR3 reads TGTGCCTGGAGCGGCTCGCCCGGGACTAGCAGAAGGAATGAGCAGTTCTTC.

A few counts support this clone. The CDR3: CASSLLGDIGNTEAFF. Here the CDR3 DNA reads TGTGCCAGCAGCCTCCTCGGGGACATCGGGAACACTGAAGCTTTCTTT. The J gene is TRBJ1-1, the V gene TRBV4-2; possible D gene TRBD1, 6 bases. With 4 bases removed from V and 1 base from J, the gap between germline ends came to 16 bases. The CDR3 contains 16 residues. CDR1 and CDR2 from the germline V gene are LGHNA and YNFKEQ.

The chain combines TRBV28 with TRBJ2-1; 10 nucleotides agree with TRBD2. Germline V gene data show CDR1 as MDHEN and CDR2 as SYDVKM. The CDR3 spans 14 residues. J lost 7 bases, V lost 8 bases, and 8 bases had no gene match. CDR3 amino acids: CASSKREGRNEQFF. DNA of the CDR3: TGTGCCAGCTCCAAGCGGGAGGGCCGAAATGAGCAGTTCTTC.

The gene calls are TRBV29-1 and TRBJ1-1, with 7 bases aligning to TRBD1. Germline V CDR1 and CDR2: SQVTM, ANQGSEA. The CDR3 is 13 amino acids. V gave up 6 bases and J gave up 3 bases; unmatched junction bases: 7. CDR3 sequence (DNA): TGCAGCGTGGCAGGGGGGACGGACACTGAAGCTTTCTTT. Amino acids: CSVAGGTDTEAFF.

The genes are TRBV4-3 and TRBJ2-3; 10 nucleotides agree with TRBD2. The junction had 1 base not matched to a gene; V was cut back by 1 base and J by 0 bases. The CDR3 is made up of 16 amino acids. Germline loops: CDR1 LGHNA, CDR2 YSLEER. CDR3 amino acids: CASSQGTSGSTDTQYF. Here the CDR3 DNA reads TGCGCCAGCAGCCAAGGGACTAGCGGCAGCACAGATACGCAGTATTTT.